The clone carrying this TCR beta chain showed up just a few times. This entry comes from a study of identical twins. TCRdb redid the calling of the 5' RACE reads with MiXCR, one entry per CDR3 protein. Among more than 1.5 million distinct CDR3 sequences listed, under 35% were seen once. The trim removed 0 bases at V and 3 bases at J, leaving 1 base unmatched. From germline, CDR1 is SGHAT and CDR2 FQNNGV. This CDR3 has 14 amino acids. V and J are TRBV11-2 and TRBJ2-5; 7 nucleotides align to TRBD2. Sequenced input: cord blood. The origin of this receptor is a newborn girl in good health. CDR3 coding DNA: TGTGCCAGCAGCTTAGAAGGACTAGAAGAGACCCAGTACTTC. Amino acid sequence: CASSLEGLEETQYF.